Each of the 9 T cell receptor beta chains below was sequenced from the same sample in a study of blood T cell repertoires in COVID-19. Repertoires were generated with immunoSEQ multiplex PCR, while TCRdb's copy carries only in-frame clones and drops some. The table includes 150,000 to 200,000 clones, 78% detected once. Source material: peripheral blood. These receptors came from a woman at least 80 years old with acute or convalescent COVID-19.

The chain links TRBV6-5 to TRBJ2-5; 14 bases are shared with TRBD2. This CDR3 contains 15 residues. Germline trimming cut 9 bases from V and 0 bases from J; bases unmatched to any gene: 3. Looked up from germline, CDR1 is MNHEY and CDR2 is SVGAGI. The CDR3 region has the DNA TGTGCCAGGGGGACTAGCGGGGGAGACCAAGAGACCCAGTACTTC. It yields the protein CARGTSGGDQETQYF.

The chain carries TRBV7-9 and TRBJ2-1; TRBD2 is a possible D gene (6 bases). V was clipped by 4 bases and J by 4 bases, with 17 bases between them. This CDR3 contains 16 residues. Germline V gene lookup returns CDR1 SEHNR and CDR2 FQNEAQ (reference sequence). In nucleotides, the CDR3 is TGTGCCAGCAGCTACCTGGGAGCGGAGGGGTACAATGAGCAGTTCTTC. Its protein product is CASSYLGAEGYNEQFF.

In nucleotides, the CDR3 is TGTGCCAGCAGATCGGGACAGGGGGCCGATGAGCAGTTCTTC. Its protein is CASRSGQGADEQFF. The chain combines TRBV28 with TRBJ2-1, with 12 bases fitting TRBD1. The J segment lost 8 bases and the V segment lost 6 bases, leaving 5 bases of the junction unmatched. Germline CDR1 and CDR2: MDHEN and SYDVKM. This CDR3 has 14 residues.

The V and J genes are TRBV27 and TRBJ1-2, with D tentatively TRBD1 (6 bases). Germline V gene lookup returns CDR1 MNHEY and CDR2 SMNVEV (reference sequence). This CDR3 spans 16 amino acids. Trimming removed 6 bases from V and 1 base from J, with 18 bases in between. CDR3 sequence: CASSLNAGALNYGYTF. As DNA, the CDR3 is TGTGCCAGCAGCCTAAACGCAGGGGCCCTTAACTATGGCTACACCTTC.

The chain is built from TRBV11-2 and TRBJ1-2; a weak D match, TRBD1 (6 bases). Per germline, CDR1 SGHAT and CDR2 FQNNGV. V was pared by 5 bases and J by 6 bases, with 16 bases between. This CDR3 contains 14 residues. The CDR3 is CASSSLGRGHGYTF. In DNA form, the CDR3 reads TGTGCCAGCAGCAGCCTAGGCAGGGGCCATGGCTACACCTTC. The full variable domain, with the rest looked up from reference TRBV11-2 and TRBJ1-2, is EAGVAQSPRYKIIEKRQSVAFWCNPISGHATLYWYQQILGQGPKLLIQFQNNGVVDDSQLPKDRFSAERLKGVDSTLKIQPAKLEDSAVYLCASSSLGRGHGYTFGSGTRLTVV.

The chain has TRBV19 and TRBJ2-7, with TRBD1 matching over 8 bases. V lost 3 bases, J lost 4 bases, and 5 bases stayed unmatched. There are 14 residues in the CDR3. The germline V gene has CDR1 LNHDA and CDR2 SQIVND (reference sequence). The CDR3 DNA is TGTGCCAGTAGTATGGCCAGGGGGCTTTACGAGCAGTACTTC. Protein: CASSMARGLYEQYF. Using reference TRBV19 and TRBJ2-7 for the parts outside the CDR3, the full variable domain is DGGITQSPKYLFRKEGQNVTLSCEQNLNHDAMYWYRQDPGQGLRLIYYSQIVNDFQKGDIAEGYSVSREKKESFPLTVTSAQKNPTAFYLCASSMARGLYEQYFGPGTRLTVT.

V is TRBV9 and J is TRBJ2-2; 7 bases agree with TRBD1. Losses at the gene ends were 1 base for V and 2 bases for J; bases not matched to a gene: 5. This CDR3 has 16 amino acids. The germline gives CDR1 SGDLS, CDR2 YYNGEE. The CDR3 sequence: CASSVQTGLNTGELFF. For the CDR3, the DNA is TGTGCCAGCAGCGTACAGACAGGGCTCAACACCGGGGAGCTGTTTTTT.

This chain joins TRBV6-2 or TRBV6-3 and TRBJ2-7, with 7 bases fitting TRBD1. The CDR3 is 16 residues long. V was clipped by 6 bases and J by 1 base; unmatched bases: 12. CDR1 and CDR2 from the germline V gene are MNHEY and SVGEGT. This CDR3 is CASSDPSGGRSYEQYF. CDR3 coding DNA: TGTGCCAGCAGCGACCCTTCAGGGGGAAGGTCCTACGAGCAGTACTTC.

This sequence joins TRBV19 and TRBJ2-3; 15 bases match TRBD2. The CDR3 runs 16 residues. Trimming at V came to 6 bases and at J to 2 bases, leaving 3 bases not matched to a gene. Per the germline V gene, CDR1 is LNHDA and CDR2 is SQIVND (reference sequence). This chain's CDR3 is CASSGTSGRFTDTQYF. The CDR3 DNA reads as TGTGCCAGTAGCGGGACTAGCGGGAGGTTCACAGATACGCAGTATTTT.